The clone carrying this T cell receptor (beta chain) was detected ten times or more. These data originate in a study of tumor-infiltrating lymphocytes in oesophageal squamous cell carcinoma. This CDR3 has 11 amino acids. Trimming cost V 5 bases and J 3 bases, with 5 bases left between them. Per the germline V gene, CDR1 is MNHNS and CDR2 is SASEGT. TCRdb processed the PCR reads anew with MiXCR; each CDR3 protein has one entry. The data contain 16,000 or so distinct CDR3 sequences, 40% to 55% of them singletons. This TCR was sampled from a male donor with esophageal squamous cell carcinoma. The rearrangement links TRBV6-1 to TRBJ2-7; the D is unclear. Sequencing input: esophageal tumor tissue. CDR3 coding DNA: TGTGCCAGCAGTAGACTCTACGAGCAGTACTTC. Translation: CASSRLYEQYF.